This TCR beta chain stems from a study of cytomegalovirus exposure and HLA in healthy donors (dated by TCRdb to about 2017). Concerning the study at large: According to an earlier analysis of 587 of the donors, some 180 million T cells yielded 90 million to 140 million unique TCR beta sequences and less than 300 Gb of sequence data. Roughly five DR-DQ haplotypes were handled as single units for association and clustering, since linkage in the cohort was strong. The study aimed to test whether signatures of past pathogen exposure could be identified by cataloging public T cell receptors. Across approximately 400 genotyped donors of the cohort, an average of roughly 230,000 unique TCR beta nucleotide sequences per donor were sequenced, and roughly 17% of those sequences were non-productive. The study profiled the T cell repertoires of under 700 subjects by immunosequencing and related them to cytomegalovirus serostatus. HLA typing covered class I and class II loci at four-digit resolution. Rather than using new phenotypic data, the later analysis identified candidate immune exposures from TCR beta sequences and from how often those sequences occurred across donors. Among the approximately 400 genotyped donors, approximately 77% belonged to the genetic ancestry cluster associated with self-reported Caucasian donors. Besides the first cohort of approximately 670 subjects, a separate validation cohort made up of over a hundred different subjects was used. Typing coverage varied by locus: roughly 620-640 donors for A, B, C, DRB1 and DQB1; more than 500 for DQA1; 606 for DPA1; approximately 490 for DPB1. In a later analysis, previously published TCR beta repertoires from 666 donors were re-analyzed and high-resolution HLA genotyping was added so that TCR occurrence patterns could be studied. To decide whether each TCR beta V gene segment behaved as functional or pseudogenic, an earlier analysis of some 580 of the donors relied on high-throughput TCR beta sequencing. Every discovery cohort repertoire had been produced on one sequencing platform. Genome-wide SNP genotypes for about 65% of the roughly 670 donors were used in a later genetic analysis, which treated that subset as a discovery cohort. To predict cytomegalovirus infection status, the study combined high-throughput TCR immunosequencing, statistical association of individual TCRs with disease status, and machine learning. Alongside the repertoire data, information on donor age, sex, ethnicity and CMV serostatus was compiled. Roughly 300 gigabases of sequencing data and approximately 91 million unique TCR sequences made up an early release that covered approximately 700 HLA-typed donors.

The protocol used for the library was the immunoSEQ multiplex PCR assay. For the multiplex PCR, a mixture combining 60 forward primers for TCR Vbeta segments and 13 reverse primers for TCR Jbeta segments was used. Amplification of the CDR3 region of rearranged TCR beta genes was performed with a multiplex PCR assay on genomic DNA. The Illumina HiSeq System was used to sequence the amplified TCR beta libraries as 87-base-pair reads. The study's own analysis went as follows. Across the 666 repertoires, a later analysis counted around 80 million unique TCR beta chains, roughly 11 million of which were shared by at least two donors. To remove PCR and sequencing errors, raw reads were error-corrected and collapsed into unique sequences using a nearest-neighbor algorithm that merged closely related sequences. CDR3 sequences were aligned to IMGT reference sequences to assign V, D and J gene segments. For a sequence to be retained, a match of at least six nucleotides to both a V gene segment and a J gene segment was required. A rearrangement was called productive if the CDR3 had no stop codons and remained in frame with V and J, and every other rearrangement was called non-productive. CDR3 was defined by IMGT convention, running from the second conserved V-encoded cysteine to the conserved J-encoded phenylalanine. In an earlier analysis of roughly 610 of the donors, sequences lacking an unambiguous match to a single V gene segment were excluded. In an earlier analysis of 450 to 700 of the donors, V segments were called functional above 56.7% productive rearrangements and were called segregating when the between-donor standard deviation exceeded 5%. A statistical classification framework was built for diagnosing cytomegalovirus status from the catalog of TCR beta chain sequences. In a later analysis, V and J genes were assigned by comparing TCR nucleotide sequences against IMGT/GENE-DB human TR gene sequences. The TCRdist pipeline was used in a later analysis to assign CDR3 sequences and most-parsimonious VDJ recombination scenarios. In a later analysis, each TCR beta chain was defined by its CDR3 amino acid sequence together with its V-gene family, and reads without a unique V-gene family were excluded. As a way to deal with suspected cross-contamination and a sequencing artifact, a later analysis dropped under 600 nucleotide sequences that were highly shared and had low generation probability. For each public chain, a later analysis derived a clonal expansion index from normalized ranks of inferred template counts within each repertoire. A later analysis computed generation probabilities with a VDJ recombination model fitted to out-of-frame rearrangements, and checked the results against IGoR. Hypergeometric tests were used in a later analysis to score TCR-TCR, TCR-HLA and TCR-CMV co-occurrence, with a repertoire-size bias correction applied to the TCR pairs. In a later analysis, false discovery rates were estimated by permuting HLA or CMV assignments 20 times. In a later analysis, co-occurring TCRs were grouped using DBSCAN, with TCRdist sequence similarity added in when clustering inside HLA-allele-positive subsets. Co-occurrence clustering excluded repertoires with fewer than 30,000 or more than 120,000 public chains, plus five with anomalous nucleotide sharing. Drawn from immuneACCESS, this table holds only the in-frame rearrangements with V and J called that TCRdb kept. Clones are partly lost; checked studies trace under half to an unresolved V gene and leave the rest unexplained. V, J and clone size were drawn from that table, and D and trimming were deduced from the DNA. This sample gives under 200,000 clones in total; 80% to 85% of them show up just once. The biggest ten clones account for 8% to 10% of the sample.

With respect to this clone: The target of this receptor is not known. Per-base qualities were not stored, and no clone one base away is much larger.

Overall study results and their limits: Because some donors lacked HLA typing at each locus, the association tests relied only on the typed subset. At a false discovery rate of 0.05, a later analysis linked 16,000 or so TCR beta sequences to specific HLA alleles. Some IMGT-functional V segments, including TRBV6-2 and TRBV6-3, could not be distinguished by the 87-base-pair reads and were therefore excluded. According to the authors, the approach could potentially be generalized to other disease states and immunological phenotypes. A further reported finding was that TCR beta sequences accurately predicted the HLA-A and HLA-B alleles for most subjects in the first cohort. A later analysis found that HLA-associated TCR beta chains were more clonally expanded and had lower generation probabilities than equally common non-associated chains. In the study, around 160 TCR beta chains were listed as associated with cytomegalovirus. Cytomegalovirus status was reported to be diagnosed by the classifier with high specificity and sensitivity in both the original and validation cohorts. While some public TCRs were present in many individuals, most TCR sequences turned up only very rarely across donors. Only TCR beta chains were sequenced in this cohort, and the absence of alpha or paired-chain data limited detectable features. In a later analysis, TCR association rates were found to vary across HLA loci, with the most associated TCRs seen for DRB1 alleles and the fewest for HLA-C alleles. A later analysis found that most CMV-associated TCR beta chains appeared HLA-restricted, with HLA associations seemingly driven largely by CMV exposure. The only immune exposure information available for the cohort was CMV serostatus. In vitro tests confirmed that a few of the cytomegalovirus-associated TCR beta chains recognize cytomegalovirus antigens. A later genetic analysis associated a missense DCLRE1C variant with V-gene and J-gene trimming of TCR beta chains, and an independent cohort replicated the association. Compared with the approximately 670-donor mean, donors in an Asian-associated ancestry cluster had fewer N-insertions in productive TCRs, according to a later genetic analysis. Strong co-occurrence of HLA alleles, especially DR and DQ, made assigning TCR associations to individual alleles difficult. Broadly in line with IMGT annotations, most TCR beta V segments showed up in productive rearrangements about 87% or about 30% of the time in an earlier analysis of several hundred of the donors. According to a later analysis, parvovirus B19, influenza, CMV and Epstein-Barr virus appeared linked to several top co-occurrence clusters. The earlier analysis of 587 of the donors excluded some 15 rarely observed V segments, including chromosome 9 orphons, because counts were too low. Correlated functional status among segregating V segments might be attributable to linkage disequilibrium, but an unknown experimental factor could not be ruled out. Roughly uniform sequencing depth across donors was assumed in presence/absence analyses, although this assumption may not hold. A cluster of highly shared sequence variants was judged likely to represent a technical artifact of the sequencing pipeline.

Its CDR3 holds 13 amino acids, cysteine through phenylalanine. Only the CDR3 DNA is retained, 39 bases long and in frame from the first base. The germline V gene supplies CDR1 MDHEN and CDR2 SYDVKM. Trimming takes 2 bases from V and 6 bases from J, and the germline ends sit 10 bases apart. The cohort consisted of approximately 690 healthy bone marrow donors. All cohort members were sampled while nominally healthy, although unrecorded immune exposures were likely present. The donor tested CMV seropositive and was one of the 289 seropositive cohort members. Each donor provided a peripheral blood sample, and peripheral blood mononuclear cells were used for TCR beta sequencing. Genomic DNA extraction from the blood cell samples was performed with the Qiagen DNeasy Blood Extraction Kit.

The chain links TRBV28 with TRBJ1-2, with TRBD1 tentatively as D gene (5 bases match). The clonotype originates from a male donor in good health and CMV-seropositive. Sequencing input: PBMCs. At the DNA level, the sequence is TGTGCCAGCAGTTTACCCCGGGGGGATGGCTACACCTTC. It is translated as CASSLPRGDGYTF.